Listed here is a single T cell receptor beta chain. In the source study's methods: Researchers report that nucleated cell counts were estimated from reference gene primer amplification. Generated by immunoSEQ multiplex PCR, the TCRdb table keeps only in-frame clones and is missing some. The DNA gave D and trimming, while V, J and clone size come from that table. This repertoire shows under 200,000 clones, 83% found once; its top ten account for 1.5% to 1.9%. The data originate from a study of blood T cell repertoires in COVID-19. Study information: Samples came from the United States, Italy and Spain, spanning acute and convalescent COVID-19. T cells, B-cell-depleted T cells, or PBMCs provided the cDNA or gDNA that served as material.

The CDR3 loop spans 18 amino acids. Germline CDR1 reads LNHDA; CDR2 reads SQIVND (reference sequence). After removal of 3 bases from V and 4 bases from J, the junction contained 13 bases not matched to a gene. Sequencing was done on a sample of peripheral blood. The gene calls are TRBV19 and TRBJ1-5, with 9 bases lining up with TRBD1. This clonotype was sampled from a human donor in a cohort sampled during active COVID-19. This CDR3 reads CASSIVGSWDRENQPQHF. DNA for the CDR3: TGTGCCAGTAGTATCGTAGGGTCTTGGGACAGGGAGAATCAGCCCCAGCATTTT.